The clone carrying this TCR beta chain was seen at least ten times. Its target is not known. For repertoire sequencing, the TCR beta CDR3 regions were amplified from RNA transcripts. Second-round multiplex PCR came after a first-round RT-PCR that employed HTBI primers. TCRdb re-derived calls from the multiplex PCR reads in MiXCR, one entry per CDR3 protein. The table shows around 600,000 distinct CDR3 sequences, with about 41% occurring only once. Ophthalmopathic donors had moderate-to-severe activity, CAS ≥3 and NOSPECS ≥4, with disease that had lasted under 3 months. The authors isolated PBMCs from about 10 ml of fresh peripheral blood. These data originate in a study of Graves' ophthalmopathy and Graves' hyperthyroidism. Findings and limits, study-wide: Ophthalmopathy progression was predicted with 65% to 71% sensitivity and around 72% specificity.

Germline V gene sequence: CDR1 SNHLY, CDR2 FYNNEI. Trimming cost V 1 base and J 6 bases, with 3 bases left between them. There are 12 residues in the CDR3. The chain joins TRBV2 to TRBJ1-4; D remains ambiguous. This clonotype was obtained from an adult man with Graves' ophthalmopathy. Specimen: peripheral blood. CDR3 sequence reads: CASSEVHEKLFF. For the CDR3, the DNA is TGTGCCAGCAGTGAAGTCCATGAAAAACTGTTTTTT.